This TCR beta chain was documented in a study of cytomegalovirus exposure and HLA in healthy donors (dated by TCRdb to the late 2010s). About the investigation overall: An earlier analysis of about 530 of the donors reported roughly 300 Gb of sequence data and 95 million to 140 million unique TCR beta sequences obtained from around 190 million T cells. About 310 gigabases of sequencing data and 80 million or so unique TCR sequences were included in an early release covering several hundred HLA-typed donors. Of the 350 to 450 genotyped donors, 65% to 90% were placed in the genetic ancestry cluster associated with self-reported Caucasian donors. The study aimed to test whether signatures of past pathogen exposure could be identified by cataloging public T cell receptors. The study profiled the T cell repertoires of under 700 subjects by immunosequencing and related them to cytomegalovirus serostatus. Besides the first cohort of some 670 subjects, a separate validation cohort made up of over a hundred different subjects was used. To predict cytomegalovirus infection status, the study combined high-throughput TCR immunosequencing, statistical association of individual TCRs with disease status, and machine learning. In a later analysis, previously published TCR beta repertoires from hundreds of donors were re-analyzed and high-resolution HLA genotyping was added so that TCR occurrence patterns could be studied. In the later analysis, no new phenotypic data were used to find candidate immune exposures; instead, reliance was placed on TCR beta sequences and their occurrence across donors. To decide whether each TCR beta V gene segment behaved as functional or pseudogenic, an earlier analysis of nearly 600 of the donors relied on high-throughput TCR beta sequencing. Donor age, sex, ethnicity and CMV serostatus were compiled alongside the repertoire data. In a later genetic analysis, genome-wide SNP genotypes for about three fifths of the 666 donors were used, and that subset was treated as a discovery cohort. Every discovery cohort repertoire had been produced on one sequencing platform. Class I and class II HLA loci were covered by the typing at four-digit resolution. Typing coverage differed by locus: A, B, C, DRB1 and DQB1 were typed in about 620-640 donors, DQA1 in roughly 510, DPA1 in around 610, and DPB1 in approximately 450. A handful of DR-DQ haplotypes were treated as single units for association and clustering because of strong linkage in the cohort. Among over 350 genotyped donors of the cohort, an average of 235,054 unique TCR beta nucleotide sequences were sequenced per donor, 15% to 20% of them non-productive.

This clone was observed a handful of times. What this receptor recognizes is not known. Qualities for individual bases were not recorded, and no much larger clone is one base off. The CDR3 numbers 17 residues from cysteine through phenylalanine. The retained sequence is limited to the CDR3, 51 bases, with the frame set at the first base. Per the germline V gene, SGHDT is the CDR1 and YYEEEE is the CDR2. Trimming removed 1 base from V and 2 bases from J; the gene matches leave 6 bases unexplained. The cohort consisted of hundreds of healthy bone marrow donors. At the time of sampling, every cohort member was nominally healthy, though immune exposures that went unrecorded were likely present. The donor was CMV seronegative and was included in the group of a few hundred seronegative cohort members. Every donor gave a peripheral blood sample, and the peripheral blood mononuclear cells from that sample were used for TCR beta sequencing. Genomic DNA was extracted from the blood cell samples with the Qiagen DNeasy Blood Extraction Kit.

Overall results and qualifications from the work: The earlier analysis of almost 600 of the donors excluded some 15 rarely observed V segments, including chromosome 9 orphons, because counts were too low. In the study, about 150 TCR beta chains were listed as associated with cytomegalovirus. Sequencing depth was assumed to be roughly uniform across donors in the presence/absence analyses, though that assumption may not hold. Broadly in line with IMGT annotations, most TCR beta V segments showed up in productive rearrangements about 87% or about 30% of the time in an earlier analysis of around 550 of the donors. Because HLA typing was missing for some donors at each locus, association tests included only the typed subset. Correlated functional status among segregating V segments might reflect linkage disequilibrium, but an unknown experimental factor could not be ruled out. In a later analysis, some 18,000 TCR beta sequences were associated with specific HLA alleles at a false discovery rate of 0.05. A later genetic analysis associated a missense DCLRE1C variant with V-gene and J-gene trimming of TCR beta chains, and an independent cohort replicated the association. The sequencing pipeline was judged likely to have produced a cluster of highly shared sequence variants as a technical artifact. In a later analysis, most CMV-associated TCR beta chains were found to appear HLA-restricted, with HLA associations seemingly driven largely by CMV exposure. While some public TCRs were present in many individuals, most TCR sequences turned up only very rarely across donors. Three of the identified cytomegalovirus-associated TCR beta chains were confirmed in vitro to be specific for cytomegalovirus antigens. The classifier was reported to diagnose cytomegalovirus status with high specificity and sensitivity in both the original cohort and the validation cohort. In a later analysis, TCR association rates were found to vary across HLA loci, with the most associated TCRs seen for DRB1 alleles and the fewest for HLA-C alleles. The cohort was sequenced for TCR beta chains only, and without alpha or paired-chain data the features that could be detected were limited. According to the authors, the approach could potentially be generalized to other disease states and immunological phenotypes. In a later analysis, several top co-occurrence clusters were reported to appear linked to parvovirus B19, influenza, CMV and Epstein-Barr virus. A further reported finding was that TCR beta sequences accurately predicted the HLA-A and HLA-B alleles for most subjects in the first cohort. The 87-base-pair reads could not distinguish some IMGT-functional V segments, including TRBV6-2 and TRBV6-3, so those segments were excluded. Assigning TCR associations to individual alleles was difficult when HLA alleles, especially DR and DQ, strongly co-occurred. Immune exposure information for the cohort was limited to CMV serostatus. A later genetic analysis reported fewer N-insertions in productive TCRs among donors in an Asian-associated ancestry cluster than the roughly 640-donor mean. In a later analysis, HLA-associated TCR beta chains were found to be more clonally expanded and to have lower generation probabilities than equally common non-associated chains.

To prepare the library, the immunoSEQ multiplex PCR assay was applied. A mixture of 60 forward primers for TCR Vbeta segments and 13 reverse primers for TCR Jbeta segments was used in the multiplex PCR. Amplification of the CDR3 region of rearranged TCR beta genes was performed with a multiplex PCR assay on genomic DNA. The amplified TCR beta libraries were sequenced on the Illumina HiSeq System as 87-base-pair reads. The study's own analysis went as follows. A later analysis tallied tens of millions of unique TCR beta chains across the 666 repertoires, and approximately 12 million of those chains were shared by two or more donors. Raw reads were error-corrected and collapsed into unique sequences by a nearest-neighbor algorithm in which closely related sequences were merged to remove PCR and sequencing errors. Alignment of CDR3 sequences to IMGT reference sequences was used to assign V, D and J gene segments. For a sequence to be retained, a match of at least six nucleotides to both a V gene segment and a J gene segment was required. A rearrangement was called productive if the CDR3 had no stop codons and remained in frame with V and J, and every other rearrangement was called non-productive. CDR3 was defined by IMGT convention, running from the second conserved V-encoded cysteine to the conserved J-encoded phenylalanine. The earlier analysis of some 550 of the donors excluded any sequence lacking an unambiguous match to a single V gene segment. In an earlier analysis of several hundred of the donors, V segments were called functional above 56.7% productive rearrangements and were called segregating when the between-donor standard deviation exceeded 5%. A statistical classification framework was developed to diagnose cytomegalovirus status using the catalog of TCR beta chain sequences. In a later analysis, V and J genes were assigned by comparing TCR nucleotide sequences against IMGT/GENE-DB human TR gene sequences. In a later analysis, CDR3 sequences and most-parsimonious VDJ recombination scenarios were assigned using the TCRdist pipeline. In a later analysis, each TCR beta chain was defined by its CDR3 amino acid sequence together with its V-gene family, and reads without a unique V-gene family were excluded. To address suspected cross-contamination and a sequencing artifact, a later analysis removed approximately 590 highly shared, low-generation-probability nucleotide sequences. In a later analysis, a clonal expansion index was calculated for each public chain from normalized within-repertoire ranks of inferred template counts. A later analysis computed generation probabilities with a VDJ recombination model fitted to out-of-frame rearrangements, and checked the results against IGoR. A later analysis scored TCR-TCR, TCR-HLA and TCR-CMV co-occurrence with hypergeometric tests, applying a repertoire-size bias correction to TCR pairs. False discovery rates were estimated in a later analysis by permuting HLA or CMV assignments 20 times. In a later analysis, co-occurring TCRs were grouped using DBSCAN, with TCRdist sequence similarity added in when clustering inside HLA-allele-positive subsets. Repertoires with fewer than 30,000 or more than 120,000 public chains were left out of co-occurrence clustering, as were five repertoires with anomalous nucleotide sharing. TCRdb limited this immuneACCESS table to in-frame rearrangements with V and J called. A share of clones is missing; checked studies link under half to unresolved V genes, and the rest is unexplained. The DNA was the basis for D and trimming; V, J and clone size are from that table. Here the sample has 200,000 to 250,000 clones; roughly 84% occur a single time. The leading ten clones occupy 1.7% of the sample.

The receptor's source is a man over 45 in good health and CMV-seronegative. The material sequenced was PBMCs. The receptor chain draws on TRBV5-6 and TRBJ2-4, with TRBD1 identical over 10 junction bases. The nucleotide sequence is TGTGCCAGCAGCTTGATAGGGACAGGGGACCCCAAAAACATTCAGTACTTC. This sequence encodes CASSLIGTGDPKNIQYF.